The TCR beta chain under discussion was sequenced for a study of OX40 agonist ivuxolimab in advanced cancers. As for the study more broadly: The costimulatory receptor OX40 (CD134) was targeted by ivuxolimab, a fully human IgG2 agonistic monoclonal antibody. The purpose of peripheral TCRbeta sequencing was to test whether ivuxolimab changed TCR sequence diversity and led to clonal T-cell expansion. Of the roughly 52 dose-escalation patients, hepatocellular carcinoma was present in about 20, melanoma in roughly 15, renal cell carcinoma in 9 and head and neck cancer in 9. Intravenous ivuxolimab was administered to patients every 2 weeks at six dose levels: 0.01, 0.1, 0.3, 1.5, 3 and 10 mg/kg. The dose-escalation cohort was about 83% male with a mean age of around 64 years, ranging from roughly 23 to 85. The paper describes the monotherapy dose-escalation part (N of about 47 patients) of the phase I trial of ivuxolimab. Prior anti-PD-1, anti-PD-L1 or anti-CTLA-4 therapy was permitted, and checkpoint inhibitors had been received by under 50% of dose-escalation patients. Partial responses occurred in three dose-escalation patients: two with cutaneous melanoma and one with hepatocellular carcinoma. Results and caveats for the whole study, not just this receptor: Clonal expansion of both CD4+ and CD8+ blood T cells was observed from baseline to week 6 at doses 0.1 to 3.0 mg/kg. In the 0.1-3.0 mg/kg groups, partial responders were among the patients with the lowest normalized peripheral clonal expansion, particularly in CD8+ T cells. Low levels of normalized T-cell clonal expansion were also seen in some nonresponding patients. Antigen specificity was not determined for the clonally expanded peripheral T cells. After ivuxolimab, CD8+ T cells had more expanded clones than CD4+ T cells on average.

The trial excluded patients who had a history of autoimmune disease or who were on systemic immunosuppression. Peripheral blood for TCR sequencing was collected from all dose cohorts at baseline, on cycle 4 day 1, and on cycle 7 day 1. Samples came from an open-label, multicenter, first-in-human phase I dose-escalation trial of ivuxolimab. Adults with locally advanced or metastatic melanoma, renal cell, hepatocellular, or head and neck squamous cell carcinoma were enrolled in the trial. Before TCR sequencing, CD4+ and CD8+ T cells were separately sorted from peripheral blood. Remarks on this clone: Its antigen remains undetermined. No much larger clone exists at a distance of one base, and base qualities are not known.

Trimming costs V 0 bases and J 3 bases, and their ends lie 8 bases apart. Reading from cysteine to phenylalanine, the CDR3 counts 15 amino acids. Only CDR3 DNA remains: 45 bases, in frame from the first base. CDR1 and CDR2, per the germline V gene, are MNHNS and SASEGT. Genomic DNA was isolated from the sorted cells so that the TCRbeta CDR3 region could be sequenced. The immunoSEQ Assay was used for sequencing of TCRbeta CDR3 regions. TCRdb re-hosts the immuneACCESS table, in-frame sequences only. Its copies lack some clones; in the studies checked, an unresolved V gene accounts for under half of them, and the cause for the rest is not known. The sample table shows more than 65,000 clones, and around 80% are seen once. 2.4% of the sample rests with the top ten.

The V gene is TRBV6-1 and the J gene is TRBJ2-2, with a tentative D gene TRBD2 over 6 matching bases. This TCR was sampled from an adult with an advanced solid tumor such as melanoma, head and neck, liver or kidney cancer. The sample consisted of CD4+ or CD8+ T cells sorted from blood, taken in a trial of the OX40 agonist ivuxolimab. The base sequence is TGTGCCAGCAGTGAAGCGAAGCGGGACACCGGGGAGCTGTTTTTT. It is translated as CASSEAKRDTGELFF.